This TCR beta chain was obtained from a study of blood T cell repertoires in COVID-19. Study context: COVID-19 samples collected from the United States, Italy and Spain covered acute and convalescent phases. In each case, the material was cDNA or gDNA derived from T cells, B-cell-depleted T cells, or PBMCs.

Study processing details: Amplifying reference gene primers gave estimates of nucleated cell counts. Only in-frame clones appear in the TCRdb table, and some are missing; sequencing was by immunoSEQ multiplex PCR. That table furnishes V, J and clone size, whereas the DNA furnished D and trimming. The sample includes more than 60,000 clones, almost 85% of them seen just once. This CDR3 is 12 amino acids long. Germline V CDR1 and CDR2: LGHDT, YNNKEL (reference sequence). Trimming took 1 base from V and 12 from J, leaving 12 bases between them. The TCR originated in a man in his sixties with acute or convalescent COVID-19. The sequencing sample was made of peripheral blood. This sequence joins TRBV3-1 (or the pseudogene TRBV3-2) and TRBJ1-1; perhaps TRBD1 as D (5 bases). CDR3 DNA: TGTGCCAGCAGCCAAGGGGACTCACTGTCTTTCTTT. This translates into CASSQGDSLSFF.